Listed here are 18 T cell receptor beta chains from one sample, sequenced in a study of neoadjuvant anti-PD-1 for oral cavity cancer. The repertoire was sequenced with immunoSEQ multiplex PCR; TCRdb's copy has only in-frame clones and lacks some. This sample has 13,000 or so clones, with around 53% found just once. The starting material was tumor tissue, obtained before nivolumab (anti-PD-1) treatment. The receptors derive from a person between 40 and 80 years old with oral cavity squamous cell carcinoma.

The CDR3 reads CASSYGSTGQFF. The CDR3 nucleotides read TGTGCCAGCAGTTATGGTTCGACCGGGCAGTTCTTC. The chain couples TRBV6-6 to TRBJ2-1; unclear D gene. The CDR3 totals 12 residues. Trimming pared 3 bases from V and 12 bases from J, leaving 12 bases between. From germline, CDR1 is MNHNY and CDR2 SVGAGI (reference sequence).

This clone was found a few times. The CDR3 DNA follows: TGTGCCAGCAGCGCTTCACGGACAGGGACTAATGAAAAACTGTTTTTT. This translates into CASSASRTGTNEKLFF. The chain is built from TRBV9 and TRBJ1-4; 8 nucleotides agree with TRBD1. This CDR3 comprises 16 residues. The V segment lost 3 bases and the J segment 2 bases; nucleotides outside the gene matches: 6. Looked up from germline, CDR1 is SGDLS and CDR2 is YYNGEE.

Points on this clone: At one boundary the junction diverges from the germline segment, which might be a read error. The rearrangement uses TRBV5-1 and TRBJ2-2; 7 nucleotides line up with TRBD2. The CDR3 loop spans 15 amino acids. Germline V CDR1 and CDR2: SGHRS, YFSETQ. Here the CDR3 reads CASSPGLDLDGELFF. CDR3 nucleotide sequence: TGTGCCAGCAGCCCTGGACTAGACCTGGACGGGGAGCTGTTTTTT. The variable domain in full, completed from reference TRBV5-1 and TRBJ2-2, reads KAGVTQTPRYLIKTRGQQVTLSCSPISGHRSVSWYQQTPGQGLQFLFEYFSETQRNKGNFPGRFSGRQFSNSRSEMNVSTLELGDSALYLCASSPGLDLDGELFFGEGSRLTVL.

This chain uses TRBV10-1 with TRBJ2-3; the match to TRBD2 covers 7 bases. After removal of 7 bases from V and 4 bases from J, the junction contained 5 bases not matched to a gene. The CDR3 runs to 13 residues. The germline V gene encodes CDR1 WNHNN and CDR2 SYGVQD (reference sequence). The CDR3 DNA reads as TGCGCCAGCAATCCGGGAGGCTCAGATACGCAGTATTTT. Encoded protein: CASNPGGSDTQYF.

This chain joins TRBV4-2 and TRBJ2-1, with D possibly TRBD2 on 6 matching bases. Looked up from germline, CDR1 is LGHNA and CDR2 is YNFKEQ. The ends were cut back, 0 bases at V and 0 bases at J, with 18 bases in the middle. The CDR3 consists of 19 residues. The CDR3 protein is CASSQEGGNRASSYNEQFF. The CDR3 nucleotides are TGTGCCAGCAGCCAAGAAGGAGGGAACCGAGCAAGCTCCTACAATGAGCAGTTCTTC.

This chain joins TRBV2 and TRBJ2-1; 7 bases align to TRBD1. V lost 6 bases, J lost 6 bases, and 5 bases stayed unmatched. Germline CDR1 SNHLY, CDR2 FYNNEI. The CDR3 length is 13 residues. CDR3 coding DNA: TGTGCCAGCAGAGGAGACAGGGTCAATGAGCAGTTCTTC. Protein sequence: CASRGDRVNEQFF.

This clone was detected a few times. This chain connects TRBV5-6 to TRBJ2-5; 7 nucleotides line up with TRBD2. CDR1 is SGHDT and CDR2 is YYEEEE in the germline V gene. There are 17 residues in the CDR3. V lost 9 bases to trimming and J lost 4 bases; unmatched junction nucleotides: 21. For the CDR3, the DNA is TGTGCCACCTACTCCGGGTTGGGCGGGGGAGCGGGAGAGACCCAGTACTTC. Protein sequence: CATYSGLGGGAGETQYF.

This sequence joins TRBV2 and TRBJ2-1, with D possibly TRBD1 on 6 matching bases. CDR1 and CDR2 (germline): SNHLY, FYNNEI. The CDR3 has 15 amino acids. Between the trimmed V and J ends, which lost 2 bases and 7 bases, there was a span of 15 bases. DNA of the CDR3: TGTGCCAGCAGTGAAATGGGGTCAGGGGAGAATGAGCAGTTCTTC. This encodes CASSEMGSGENEQFF.

V is TRBV21-1 and J is TRBJ2-7; the D call in the table, TRBD2, was not verified against the DNA. TRBV21-1 is labeled a pseudogene. This CDR3 is built from 15 residues. The CDR3 sequence is CASSSGLAGPYEQYF. Written as DNA, the CDR3 is TGTGCCAGCAGCTCAGGACTAGCGGGACCCTACGAGCAGTACTTC.

V gene TRBV19 combines with J gene TRBJ1-2; no clear D gene. The V and J ends lost 5 bases and 3 bases respectively, with 13 bases between them. The CDR3 spans 14 residues. CDR1 and CDR2 from the germline V gene are LNHDA and SQIVND (reference sequence). CDR3 bases: TGTGCCAGTAGTCTCAGGACCAGTTACTATGGCTACACCTTC. Its translation is CASSLRTSYYGYTF.

This clone was detected a few times. The chain joins TRBV27 to TRBJ2-7; D uncertain. Germline V CDR1 and CDR2: MNHEY, SMNVEV (reference sequence). The V end was cut by 3 bases, the J end by 3 bases, with 12 bases between. This CDR3 spans 14 amino acids. This CDR3 is CASSLASMSYEQYF. CDR3 nucleotide sequence: TGTGCCAGCAGTTTGGCCAGCATGAGCTACGAGCAGTACTTC.

The chain employs TRBV28 and TRBJ2-3, with D unclear. V shed 1 base and J shed 8 bases, with 7 bases lying between them. Germline CDR1 is MDHEN and CDR2 is SYDVKM. This CDR3 has 12 amino acids. This CDR3 is CASSLSPGTQYF. The DNA of the CDR3 is TGTGCCAGCAGTTTATCACCGGGTACGCAGTATTTT.

The CDR3 DNA reads as TGTGCTAGTGTTTCGAACAGGGGCACTGAAGCTTTCTTT. As protein: CASVSNRGTEAFF. The chain employs TRBV12-5 and TRBJ1-1; 7 bases are a match to TRBD1. This CDR3 is 13 amino acids long. Per germline, CDR1 LGHNT and CDR2 FRNRAP. The V segment lost 7 bases and the J segment 4 bases; nucleotides outside the gene matches: 6.

J is TRBJ1-2 and V is TRBV7-9; 8 nucleotides agree with TRBD1. V lost 4 bases, J lost 5 bases, and 3 bases stayed unmatched. This CDR3 comprises 13 residues. Germline CDR1 reads SEHNR; CDR2 reads FQNEAQ (reference sequence). In nucleotides, the CDR3 is TGTGCCAGCAGCTCCTGGACAGGGTATGGCTACACCTTC. As protein: CASSSWTGYGYTF.

J is TRBJ1-1 and V is TRBV6-5, with unresolved D. The length of the CDR3 is 15 residues. The germline V gene has CDR1 MNHEY and CDR2 SVGAGI. Trimming removed 0 bases at V and 4 bases at J, with 12 bases between. The CDR3 protein is CASSYSPQRGTEAFF. The CDR3 DNA follows: TGTGCCAGCAGTTACTCGCCCCAGAGAGGCACTGAAGCTTTCTTT.

Only a few counts were recorded for this clone. The chain joins TRBV12-5 to TRBJ2-7, with 10 bases matching TRBD1. J lost 2 bases, V lost 3 bases, and 7 bases had no gene match. The CDR3 runs to 16 residues. Germline V gives CDR1 LGHNT, CDR2 FRNRAP. The DNA for the CDR3 is TGTGCTAGTGGTTTCCATGACAGGGGGCAGACCTACGAGCAGTACTTC. It translates to CASGFHDRGQTYEQYF.

CDR3 sequence reads: CASRDRPMNTEAFF. CDR3 nucleotides: TGTGCCAGTCGAGACAGGCCAATGAACACTGAAGCTTTCTTT. The gene calls are TRBV19 and TRBJ1-1; TRBD1 might be the D (6 bases). Germline V CDR1 and CDR2: LNHDA, SQIVND (reference sequence). The CDR3 loop spans 14 amino acids. The V gene lost 8 bases and the J gene lost 0 bases, with 13 bases spanning the gap.

This chain uses TRBV11-1 with TRBJ2-7, with 7 bases matching TRBD2. CDR1 and CDR2 (germline): SGHAT, FQDESV (reference sequence). The CDR3 runs 14 residues. Trimming cost V 5 bases and J 4 bases; bases outside gene matches: 8. DNA of the CDR3: TGTGCCAGCAGCCACCGGGACTATACTTACGAGCAGTACTTC. As protein: CASSHRDYTYEQYF. The full variable domain, with the rest looked up from reference TRBV11-1 and TRBJ2-7, is EAEVAQSPRYKITEKSQAVAFWCDPISGHATLYWYRQILGQGPELLVQFQDESVVDDSQLPKDRFSAERLKGVDSTLKIQPAELGDSAMYLCASSHRDYTYEQYFGPGTRLTVT.